A selection of T cell receptor beta chains follows, all from one sample in a study of T-cell memory formation after mild COVID-19. MiXCR was run by TCRdb on the 5' RACE reads, yielding one entry per CDR3 protein. Of about 150,000 distinct CDR3 sequences in the sample, roughly 21% were seen once. Sequenced input: PBMCs or a T cell subset sorted from them (not recorded which). The receptors here all came from an adult woman who had mild COVID-19 (a few samples of this study predate the infection). Cell type and time point are not known. Each CDR3 is given with its conserved first and last residue. D genes are given only for firm matches. Only some rows state a clone size, as once, few, many or a class for expanded clones.

clone_size	v_call	d_call	j_call	cdr3_aa	cdr3_nt
.	TRBV11-3	.	TRBJ2-3	CATSSVGIDTQYF	TGTGCCACCTCTAGCGTGGGGATAGATACGCAGTATTTT
few	TRBV6-1	.	TRBJ2-1	CASSRSSDSYNEQFF	TGTGCCAGCAGCAGATCTTCGGACTCCTACAATGAGCAGTTCTTC
few	TRBV4-2	.	TRBJ2-3	CASSDGIGRDTQYF	TGTGCCAGCAGCGACGGGATTGGCCGGGATACGCAGTATTTT
few	TRBV20-1	TRBD2	TRBJ2-2	CSAREGGGALSGELFF	TGCAGTGCTAGAGAAGGCGGGGGGGCGCTTTCAGGGGAGCTGTTTTTT
.	TRBV7-9	.	TRBJ1-1	CASSLVTVNTEAFF	TGTGCCAGCAGCTTAGTTACAGTGAACACTGAAGCTTTCTTT
.	TRBV4-2	.	TRBJ2-1	CASSQVVSSGLSYNEQFF	TGTGCCAGCAGCCAAGTCGTATCCAGCGGTCTCTCCTACAATGAGCAGTTCTTC
few	TRBV7-9	TRBD1	TRBJ1-2	CASSLSRGQEGYTF	TGTGCCAGCAGCTTGAGCAGGGGGCAGGAAGGCTACACCTTC
few	TRBV20-1	.	TRBJ1-6	CGARHLIQPLHF	TGCGGTGCTAGACACCTAATCCAGCCCCTCCACTTT
few	TRBV20-1	TRBD2	TRBJ2-1	CSAAVAGVVNEQFF	TGCAGTGCCGCCGTAGCGGGAGTCGTGAATGAGCAGTTCTTC
few	TRBV5-1	.	TRBJ2-5	CASSLVSGQQETQYF	TGCGCCAGCAGCTTGGTATCAGGGCAGCAAGAGACCCAGTACTTC